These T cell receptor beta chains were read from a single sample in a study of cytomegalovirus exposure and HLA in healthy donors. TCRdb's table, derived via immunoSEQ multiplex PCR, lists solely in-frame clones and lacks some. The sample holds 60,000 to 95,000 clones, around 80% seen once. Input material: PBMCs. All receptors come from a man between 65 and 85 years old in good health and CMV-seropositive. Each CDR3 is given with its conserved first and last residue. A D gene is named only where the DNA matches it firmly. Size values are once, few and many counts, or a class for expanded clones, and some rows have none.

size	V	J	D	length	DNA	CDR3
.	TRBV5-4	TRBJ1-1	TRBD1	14	TGTGCCAGCAGCTGGAGACAGGGAAACACTGAAGCTTTCTTT	CASSWRQGNTEAFF
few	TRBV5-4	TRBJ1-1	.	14	TGTGCCCACAGGGAGGGTGGTGCGAGCACTGAAGCTTTCTTT	CAHREGGASTEAFF
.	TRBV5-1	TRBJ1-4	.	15	TGCGCCAGCAGCTTAGGAGGGTTGAGTAGTGAAAAACTGTTTTTT	CASSLGGLSSEKLFF
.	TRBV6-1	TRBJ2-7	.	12	TGTGCCAGCAGTGATGGCAGAAACGAGCAGTACTTC	CASSDGRNEQYF
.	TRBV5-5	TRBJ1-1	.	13	TGTGCCAGCAGCCCAGGCGACCGGACTGAAGCTTTCTTT	CASSPGDRTEAFF
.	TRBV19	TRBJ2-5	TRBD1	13	TGTGCCAGTAGTGGGACAGTCCAAGAGACCCAGTACTTC	CASSGTVQETQYF
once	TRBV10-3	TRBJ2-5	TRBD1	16	TGTGCCATCAGTGACTCTTTACAGGGGGCTAAAGAGACCCAGTACTTC	CAISDSLQGAKETQYF
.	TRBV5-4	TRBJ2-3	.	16	TGTGCCAGCAGCTTGGTAGTGGAGGGGTTTTCAGATACGCAGTATTTT	CASSLVVEGFSDTQYF
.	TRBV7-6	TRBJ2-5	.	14	TGTGCCAGCAGCTTAGGGGGGGGCAGAGAGACCCAGTACTTC	CASSLGGGRETQYF
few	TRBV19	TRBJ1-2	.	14	TGTGCCAGTAGAACTAATTCCGGGGGCTATGGCTACACCTTC	CASRTNSGGYGYTF
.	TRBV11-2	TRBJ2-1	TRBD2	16	TGTGCCAGCAGCTTTCGGCCAGCGGGAGGTTACAATGAGCAGTTCTTC	CASSFRPAGGYNEQFF
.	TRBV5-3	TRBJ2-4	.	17	TGTGCCAGAAGCATCCACATCGAATACCTAGCCAAAAACATTCAGTACTTC	CARSIHIEYLAKNIQYF
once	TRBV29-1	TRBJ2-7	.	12	TGCAGCGTTGAGAAGGGAGTGGGGGAGCAGTACTTC	CSVEKGVGEQYF
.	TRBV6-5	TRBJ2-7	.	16	TGTGCCAGCAGTTACTCGGGCGGGGCGAGCTCCTACGAGCAGTACTTC	CASSYSGGASSYEQYF
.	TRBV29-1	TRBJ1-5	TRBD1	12	TGCAGCGCGGGGGACAGAAATCAGCCCCAGCATTTT	CSAGDRNQPQHF
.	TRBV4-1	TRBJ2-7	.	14	TGCGCCAGCAGCCTTGGGTGGGGGCACTACGAGCAGTACTTC	CASSLGWGHYEQYF
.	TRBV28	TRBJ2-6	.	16	TGTGCCAGCTGGGGGGTGGGGACGGCTGGGGCCAACGTCCTGACTTTC	CASWGVGTAGANVLTF
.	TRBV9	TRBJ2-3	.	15	TGTGCCAGCAGCGTAGAGGTGGCCACCAGGGATACGCAGTATTTT	CASSVEVATRDTQYF